A single sample is the source of the 28 T cell receptor beta chains below, sequenced in a study of shared clonotypes between healthy human individuals. Sequencing used immunoSEQ multiplex PCR; TCRdb keeps in-frame clones, though not all of them. This sample has roughly 570,000 clones, with 95% to 98% found just once. Naive-designated CD8 cells lacked CD45RO, were positively enriched for CCR7, and omitted terminally differentiated effector memory CD45RA+ cells. Sequenced material: naive CD8+ T cells sorted from blood. The origin of the receptors is a man between 25 and 39 years old in good health.

The chain is built from TRBV7-8 and TRBJ2-2, with 11 bases aligning to TRBD2. Germline CDR1 and CDR2: SGHVS and FQNEAQ. The CDR3 is made up of 16 amino acids. V shed 4 bases and J 0 bases; nucleotides not matched to a gene: 1. As DNA, the CDR3 is TGTGCCAGCAGCTGGGGACTAGCGGCGAACACCGGGGAGCTGTTTTTT. Protein sequence: CASSWGLAANTGELFF.

The rearrangement links TRBV18 to TRBJ2-2; TRBD1 is a possible D gene (6 bases). The germline V gene has CDR1 KGHSH and CDR2 LQKENI. V lost 8 bases to trimming and J lost 5 bases, with 15 bases between them. This CDR3 is built from 14 residues. The CDR3: CASTRDTLTGELFF. CDR3 sequence (DNA): TGTGCCAGCACGAGGGACACACTTACCGGGGAGCTGTTTTTT.

The chain has TRBV29-1 and TRBJ2-3; 14 positions agree with TRBD2. Germline lookup yields CDR1 SQVTM and CDR2 ANQGSEA. The CDR3 loop spans 17 amino acids. Unmatched junction bases numbered 17, after V lost 7 bases and J lost 8 bases. DNA of the CDR3: TGCAGCGCCCTCCTGGGGTGGGGACTAGCGGGAGTCGGTACGCAGTATTTT. Its translation: CSALLGWGLAGVGTQYF.

This clone showed up just once. V gene TRBV25-1 combines with J gene TRBJ2-2, with unresolved D. CDR3 size: 14 residues. Germline CDR1 reads MGHDK; CDR2 reads SYGVNS. The V and J ends lost 1 base and 2 bases respectively, with 5 bases between them. CDR3 sequence reads: CASSESFNTGELFF. CDR3 DNA sequence: TGTGCCAGCAGTGAATCGTTCAACACCGGGGAGCTGTTTTTT.

The DNA for the CDR3 is TGCAGCGTTGAAAGCGAACAGGGCTACGAGCAGTACTTC. This translates into CSVESEQGYEQYF. The J gene is TRBJ2-7, the V gene TRBV29-1, with D possibly matching TRBD1 (6 bases). Deletions cut 2 bases from V and 3 bases from J, with 11 bases between. Germline assignment: CDR1 SQVTM and CDR2 ANQGSEA. The CDR3 is 13 amino acids.

J is TRBJ2-5 and V is TRBV29-1, with D possibly TRBD2 on 7 matching bases. Germline values: CDR1 SQVTM, CDR2 ANQGSEA. V was shortened by 2 bases and J by 5 bases, with 15 bases between the two germline ends. This CDR3 has 14 amino acids. CDR3 sequence (DNA): TGCAGCGTTGAATTCGCGGGGGCGGGCGAGACCCAGTACTTC. Residues: CSVEFAGAGETQYF. The full variable domain, rest sourced from reference TRBV29-1 and TRBJ2-5, is SAVISQKPSRDICQRGTSLTIQCQVDSQVTMMFWYRQQPGQSLTLIATANQGSEATYESGFVIDKFPISRPNLTFSTLTVSNMSPEDSSIYLCSVEFAGAGETQYFGPGTRLLVL.

V and J are TRBV10-2 and TRBJ1-1; D unclear. Germline V lookup: CDR1 WSHSY, CDR2 SAAADI. V dropped 2 bases and J dropped 0 bases, with 10 bases sitting between them. The CDR3 is made up of 15 amino acids. The CDR3 nucleotides are TGCGCCAGCAGTGAGCCGGCAGTCATGAACACTGAAGCTTTCTTT. This sequence encodes CASSEPAVMNTEAFF.

This clone appeared once. This chain uses TRBV6-5 with TRBJ2-3, with TRBD2 matching 10 bases. Germline loops: CDR1 MNHEY, CDR2 SVGAGI. The CDR3 contains 13 residues. V lost 8 bases to trimming and J lost 1 base; unmatched junction nucleotides: 0. In nucleotides, the CDR3 is TGTGCCAGCGGGACTAGCGGCACAGATACGCAGTATTTT. Amino acids: CASGTSGTDTQYF.

The J gene is TRBJ1-2, the V gene TRBV25-1; D is possibly TRBD1 (5 bases). Germline loops: CDR1 MGHDK, CDR2 SYGVNS. Trimming took 8 bases from V and 6 from J, leaving 7 bases between them. The CDR3 length is 10 residues. For the CDR3, the DNA is TGTGCCAGCTGGGGGGATGGCTACACCTTC. This encodes CASWGDGYTF.

The chain carries TRBV9 and TRBJ2-1; no clear D gene. Trimming left V 7 bases short and J 6 bases short, with 11 bases between. Germline V gene sequence: CDR1 SGDLS, CDR2 YYNGEE. CDR3 length: 12 residues. The CDR3 region is CASELTPNEQFF. CDR3 bases: TGTGCCAGCGAACTAACCCCCAATGAGCAGTTCTTC.

Details on this clone: This specimen includes other DNA sequences encoding the same CDR3. The chain combines TRBV5-6 with TRBJ1-5; 7 bases are a match to TRBD1. The CDR3 consists of 14 residues. Germline-derived CDR1 and CDR2 are SGHDT and YYEEEE. After removal of 4 bases from V and 2 bases from J, the junction contained 3 bases not matched to a gene. CDR3 sequence: CASSPGQGNQPQHF. In nucleotides, the CDR3 is TGTGCCAGCAGCCCCGGACAGGGCAATCAGCCCCAGCATTTT. Looking up the rest from reference TRBV5-6 and TRBJ1-5 gives the full variable domain: DAGVTQSPTHLIKTRGQQVTLRCSPKSGHDTVSWYQQALGQGPQFIFQYYEEEERQRGNFPDRFSGHQFPNYSSELNVNALLLGDSALYLCASSPGQGNQPQHFGDGTRLSIL.

V usage is TRBV5-6 and J usage is TRBJ2-7, with D perhaps TRBD1 or TRBD2 (6 bases each). V lost 2 bases to trimming and J lost 0 bases, with 9 bases between them. The CDR3 sequence is 14 residues long. Germline-derived CDR1 and CDR2 are SGHDT and YYEEEE. The CDR3, as DNA: TGTGCCAGCAGCTTAGGGGGGATCTCCTACGAGCAGTACTTC. It codes for CASSLGGISYEQYF.

The table lists this clone with a count of one. The genes are TRBV4-3 and TRBJ2-3; tentatively, D is TRBD2 (6 bases). The CDR3 is 17 residues long. V was shortened by 6 bases and J by 0 bases, with 19 bases between the two germline ends. In germline, CDR1 is LGHNA, CDR2 YSLEER. The CDR3 sequence: CASSPALGLLSTDTQYF. DNA of the CDR3: TGCGCCAGCAGTCCTGCCCTGGGACTCCTGAGCACAGATACGCAGTATTTT.

The V call is TRBV6-5, the J call TRBJ1-5, with 7 bases matching TRBD1. The CDR3 contains 15 residues. The germline V gene encodes CDR1 MNHEY and CDR2 SVGAGI. The ends lost 6 bases at V and 3 bases at J; junction bases unmatched: 8. The CDR3 region has the DNA TGTGCCAGCAGCCCAGGGGGGGGGATCAATCAGCCCCAGCATTTT. Protein: CASSPGGGINQPQHF.

V and J are TRBV7-2 and TRBJ1-2, with D perhaps matching TRBD1 (5 bases). CDR1 is SGHTA and CDR2 is FQGNSA in the germline V gene. The CDR3 has 16 residues. Trimming cost V 5 bases and J 4 bases, with 20 bases left between them. The CDR3 here is CASSPRPPGPSYGYTF. CDR3 DNA: TGTGCCAGCAGCCCTCGGCCGCCAGGGCCTTCCTATGGCTACACCTTC.

V is TRBV29-1 and J is TRBJ2-7; 7 bases fit TRBD1. Losses at the gene ends were 0 bases for V and 0 bases for J; bases not matched to a gene: 11. CDR1 is SQVTM, CDR2 ANQGSEA, per germline. This CDR3 is built from 17 residues. DNA of the CDR3: TGCAGCGTTGAAGAAGGGGTGACAGGGAAAAGCTCCTACGAGCAGTACTTC. Translation gives CSVEEGVTGKSSYEQYF.

The V gene is TRBV7-9, the J gene TRBJ2-2; the match to TRBD2 covers 11 bases. Germline loops: CDR1 SEHNR, CDR2 FQNEAQ (reference sequence). The CDR3 covers 19 residues. The junction had 17 bases not matched to a gene; V was cut back by 8 bases and J by 3 bases. In DNA form, the CDR3 reads TGTGCCAGCCTACCAGGGGCGACTAGCGGGATAAGTGACACCGGGGAGCTGTTTTTT. Translating it yields CASLPGATSGISDTGELFF.

The chain uses TRBV6-1 and TRBJ2-1; 7 bases line up with TRBD2. V shed 1 base and J 8 bases; nucleotides not matched to a gene: 8. The CDR3 length is 15 residues. In germline, CDR1 is MNHNS, CDR2 SASEGT. Here the CDR3 DNA reads TGTGCCAGCAGTGAAGTGCGGGAGAGGAGCGATGAGCAGTTCTTC. This encodes CASSEVRERSDEQFF.

The V call is TRBV2, the J call TRBJ2-1; 8 bases line up with TRBD2. V dropped 6 bases and J dropped 2; count of bases not matched to a gene: 9. CDR1 SNHLY and CDR2 FYNNEI come from the germline V gene. The CDR3 is 16 amino acids. The DNA of the CDR3 is TGTGCCAGCAGAGGGAGGCGGGGGGCAGCCTACAATGAGCAGTTCTTC. This encodes CASRGRRGAAYNEQFF.

This chain connects TRBV20-1 to TRBJ1-1, with D uncertain. The CDR3 length is 11 residues. The V gene's germline CDR1 is DFQATT and CDR2 SNEGSKA (reference sequence). V shed 6 bases and J shed 5 bases, with 10 bases lying between them. DNA for the CDR3: TGCAGTGCCAAGGATTATACTGAAGCTTTCTTT. Protein product: CSAKDYTEAFF.

The gene calls are TRBV19 and TRBJ2-7; no clear D gene. Trimming shortened V by 4 bases and J by 3 bases, and 10 bases separated the two germline ends. The CDR3 consists of 13 residues. Looked up from germline, CDR1 is LNHDA and CDR2 is SQIVND (reference sequence). The CDR3 nucleotides read TGTGCCAGTAGTAGGGGTGGAGACTACGAGCAGTACTTC. Translating gives CASSRGGDYEQYF.

This rearrangement joins TRBV27 to TRBJ2-7; no firm D call. V was trimmed by 3 bases and J by 0 bases, leaving 9 bases between them. Per germline, CDR1 MNHEY and CDR2 SMNVEV (reference sequence). The CDR3 sequence is 14 residues long. DNA of the CDR3: TGTGCCAGCAGTTTGGGCAGGACCTCCTACGAGCAGTACTTC. Its protein product is CASSLGRTSYEQYF.

The chain is built from TRBV27 and TRBJ2-3, with 8 bases that match TRBD2. With V trimmed by 6 bases and J by 3 bases, 5 bases remained unmatched. The CDR3 runs 14 residues. Per germline, CDR1 MNHEY and CDR2 SMNVEV (reference sequence). In nucleotides, the CDR3 is TGTGCCAGCAGCCAGCGGGAGAGTACAGATACGCAGTATTTT. It specifies CASSQRESTDTQYF.

The chain employs TRBV28 and TRBJ1-2; the match to TRBD1 covers 9 bases. The V gene end was trimmed by 3 bases and the J gene end by 8 bases; junction bases not matched to a gene: 1. CDR1 and CDR2 from the germline V gene are MDHEN and SYDVKM. This CDR3 contains 12 residues. The chain's CDR3 is CASSFGTGGYTF. CDR3 in DNA: TGTGCCAGCAGTTTTGGGACAGGGGGCTACACCTTC.

This chain connects TRBV29-1 to TRBJ1-3; D unclear. The germline V gene encodes CDR1 SQVTM and CDR2 ANQGSEA. Trimming took 0 bases from V and 1 from J, leaving 7 bases between them. This CDR3 spans 14 amino acids. CDR3 DNA sequence: TGCAGCGTTGAAGATCTTCAATCTGGAAACACCATATATTTT. The encoded protein is CSVEDLQSGNTIYF.

The chain joins TRBV18 to TRBJ2-4; D may be TRBD1 (6 bases). This CDR3 contains 15 residues. CDR1 KGHSH and CDR2 LQKENI come from the germline V gene. The V gene lost 7 bases and the J gene lost 0 bases, with 13 bases spanning the gap. The CDR3 reads CASLDRRLAKNIQYF. CDR3 in DNA: TGTGCCAGCTTAGACAGGAGGTTAGCCAAAAACATTCAGTACTTC.

J is TRBJ2-1 and V is TRBV5-1, with TRBD2 matching 7 bases. J lost 8 bases, V lost 0 bases, and 11 bases had no gene match. The CDR3 is 16 amino acids. Germline V gives CDR1 SGHRS, CDR2 YFSETQ. As DNA, the CDR3 is TGCGCCAGCAGCTTGGTTCTGGTGGGAGGGCCGGATGAGCAGTTCTTC. Its protein is CASSLVLVGGPDEQFF. The full variable domain, with the rest looked up from reference TRBV5-1 and TRBJ2-1, is KAGVTQTPRYLIKTRGQQVTLSCSPISGHRSVSWYQQTPGQGLQFLFEYFSETQRNKGNFPGRFSGRQFSNSRSEMNVSTLELGDSALYLCASSLVLVGGPDEQFFGPGTRLTVL.

The J gene is TRBJ2-7, the V gene TRBV4-1, with TRBD2 matching 15 bases. V shed 4 bases, J shed 6 bases, and the junction held 10 bases outside the gene matches. CDR3 length: 17 amino acids. Germline CDR1 MGHRA, CDR2 YSYEKL. In nucleotides, the CDR3 is TGCGCCAGCAGCCCCGGACTAGCGGGAGGGCCTGCCTTCGAGCAGTACTTC. Protein: CASSPGLAGGPAFEQYF.